The source of this T cell receptor (beta chain) is a study of somatic mutations in cytotoxic T cells in rheumatoid arthritis. The CDR3 is made up of 16 amino acids. The V gene's germline CDR1 is SEHNR and CDR2 FQNEAQ (reference sequence). V trimming: 4 bases; J trimming: 4 bases; junction bases outside the gene matches: 5. Produced via immunoSEQ multiplex PCR; TCRdb's table is partial and in-frame only. The data hold about 10,000 clones, with around 82% observed a single time. The sequencing input was CD8+ T cells sorted from blood. This sequence originates from a woman between 50 and 59 years old in good health. This sequence joins TRBV7-9 and TRBJ2-5; 14 bases are shared with TRBD2. In nucleotides, the CDR3 is TGTGCCAGCAGCTGGGGACTAGCGGGAGAGGGAGAGACCCAGTACTTC. Amino acid sequence: CASSWGLAGEGETQYF.